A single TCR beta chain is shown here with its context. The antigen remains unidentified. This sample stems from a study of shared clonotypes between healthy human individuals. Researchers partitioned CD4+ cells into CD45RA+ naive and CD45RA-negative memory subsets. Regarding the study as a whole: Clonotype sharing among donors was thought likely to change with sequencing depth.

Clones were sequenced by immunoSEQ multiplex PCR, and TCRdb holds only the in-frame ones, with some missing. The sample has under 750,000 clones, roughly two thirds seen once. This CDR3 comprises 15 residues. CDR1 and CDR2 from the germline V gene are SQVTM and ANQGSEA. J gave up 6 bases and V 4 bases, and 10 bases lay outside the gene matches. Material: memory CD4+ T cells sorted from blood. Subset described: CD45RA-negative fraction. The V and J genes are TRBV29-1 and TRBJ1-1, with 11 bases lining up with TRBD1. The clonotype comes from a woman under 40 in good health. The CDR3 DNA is TGCAGCGTTGCCCGGACAGGGGGCGCGTCCCCTGAAGCTTTCTTT. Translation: CSVARTGGASPEAFF.